This entry lists 9 T cell receptor beta chains sequenced from one sample in a study of OX40 agonist ivuxolimab in advanced cancers. Libraries were built with the immunoSEQ multiplex PCR assay. The table comes from immuneACCESS by way of TCRdb, which keeps in-frame sequences with V and J called. Part of the clones is missing from these tables; in studies checked, under half for an unresolved V gene and the rest for unknown reasons. This sample is represented by 81,000 or so clones; roughly nine tenths of them were singletons. 8.4% of the sample goes to the ten largest clones. This material consisted of CD4+ or CD8+ T cells sorted from blood, taken in a trial of the OX40 agonist ivuxolimab. All receptors come from an adult with an advanced solid tumor such as melanoma, head and neck, liver or kidney cancer.

The chain uses TRBV28 and TRBJ1-4; D remains ambiguous. Deletions cut 5 bases from V and 4 bases from J, with 17 bases between. The CDR3 is 16 residues long. Germline loops: CDR1 MDHEN, CDR2 SYDVKM. For the CDR3, the DNA is TGTGCCAGCAGTCCAAGTAGGGCCCGGAGTAATGAAAAACTGTTTTTT. Translated, it gives CASSPSRARSNEKLFF.

This chain connects TRBV30 to TRBJ1-1, with D tentatively TRBD1 (6 bases). The CDR3 covers 13 residues. V lost 4 bases, J lost 2 bases, and 11 bases lay in between. The V gene's germline CDR1 is GTSNPN and CDR2 SVGIG (reference sequence). CDR3 in amino acids: CAWNGQFNTEAFF. In DNA form, the CDR3 reads TGTGCCTGGAACGGACAGTTTAACACTGAAGCTTTCTTT.

This chain connects TRBV9 to TRBJ1-5, with D hard to call. V dropped 0 bases and J dropped 8 bases, with 0 bases sitting between them. Germline values: CDR1 SGDLS, CDR2 YYNGEE. The CDR3 runs 10 residues. The CDR3: CASSVEPQHF. In DNA form, the CDR3 reads TGTGCCAGCAGCGTAGAGCCCCAGCATTTT.

This chain joins TRBV28 and TRBJ1-5; D remains ambiguous. Trimming took 10 bases from V and 4 from J, leaving 23 bases between them. This CDR3 spans 16 amino acids. Germline V gives CDR1 MDHEN, CDR2 SYDVKM. CDR3 nucleotide sequence: TGTGCCACCTCCGGGTTAGGGCCTTCGTCAAATCAGCCCCAGCATTTT. As protein: CATSGLGPSSNQPQHF.

V and J are TRBV25-1 and TRBJ2-7; D is undetermined. With 0 bases removed from V and 5 bases from J, the gap between germline ends came to 23 bases. This CDR3 comprises 18 residues. CDR1 is MGHDK and CDR2 is SYGVNS in the germline V gene. For the CDR3, the DNA is TGTGCCAGCAGTGAATATGAAGGGAAATCCGGGCGCCGGGACGAGCAGTACTTC. This encodes CASSEYEGKSGRRDEQYF.

The rearrangement joins TRBV4-1 to TRBJ2-1, with no clear D. This CDR3 is built from 12 residues. Germline CDR1 reads MGHRA; CDR2 reads YSYEKL. Trimming took 4 bases from V and 2 from J, leaving 3 bases between them. The CDR3 DNA reads TGCGCCAGCAGCCGAGCCTACAATGAGCAGTTCTTC. Translated: CASSRAYNEQFF.

The table lists this clone with a few counts. The J gene is TRBJ1-1, the V gene TRBV4-3; D not resolved. Trimming pared 0 bases from V and 8 bases from J, leaving 10 bases between. CDR1 LGHNA and CDR2 YSLEER come from the germline V gene. The CDR3 contains 13 residues. The chain's CDR3 is CASSQDGVTEAFF. The CDR3 DNA reads TGCGCCAGCAGCCAAGATGGGGTTACAGAAGCTTTCTTT.

The chain links TRBV6-5 to TRBJ1-5, with D possibly TRBD1 on 5 matching bases. This CDR3 is 15 amino acids long. Per the germline V gene, CDR1 is MNHEY and CDR2 is SVGAGI. Between the trimmed V and J ends, which lost 8 bases and 0 bases, there was a span of 14 bases. The CDR3 DNA reads TGTGCCAGCCGAATGACAGAAAATAGCAATCAGCCCCAGCATTTT. This translates into CASRMTENSNQPQHF.

Regarding this clone: Different DNA sequences within this sample yield the same CDR3. V gene TRBV6-5 combines with J gene TRBJ2-2; unclear D gene. V lost 0 bases, J lost 5 bases, and 1 base lay in between. The V gene's germline CDR1 is MNHEY and CDR2 SVGAGI. This CDR3 is 12 amino acids long. The CDR3 is CASSYSTGELFF. CDR3 coding DNA: TGTGCCAGCAGTTACTCAACCGGGGAGCTGTTTTTT.